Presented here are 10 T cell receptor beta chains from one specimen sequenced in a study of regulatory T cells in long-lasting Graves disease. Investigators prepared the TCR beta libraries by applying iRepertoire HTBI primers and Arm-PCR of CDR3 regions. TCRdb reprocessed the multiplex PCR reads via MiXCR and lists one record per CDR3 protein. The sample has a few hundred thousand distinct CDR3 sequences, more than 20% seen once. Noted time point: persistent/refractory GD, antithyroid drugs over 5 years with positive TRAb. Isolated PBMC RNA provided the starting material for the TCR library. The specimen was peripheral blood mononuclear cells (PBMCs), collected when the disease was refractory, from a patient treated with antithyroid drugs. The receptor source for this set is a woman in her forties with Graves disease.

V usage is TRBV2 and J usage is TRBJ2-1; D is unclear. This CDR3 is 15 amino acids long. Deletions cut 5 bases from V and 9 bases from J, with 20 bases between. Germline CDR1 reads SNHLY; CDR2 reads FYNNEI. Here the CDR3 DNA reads TGTGCCAGCAGTAACCGGGCCCCTACTTCTAGTGAGCAGTTCTTC. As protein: CASSNRAPTSSEQFF. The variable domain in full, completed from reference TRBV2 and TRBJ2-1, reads EPEVTQTPSHQVTQMGQEVILRCVPISNHLYFYWYRQILGQKVEFLVSFYNNEISEKSEIFDDQFSVERPDGSNFTLKIRSTKLEDSAMYFCASSNRAPTSSEQFFGPGTRLTVL.

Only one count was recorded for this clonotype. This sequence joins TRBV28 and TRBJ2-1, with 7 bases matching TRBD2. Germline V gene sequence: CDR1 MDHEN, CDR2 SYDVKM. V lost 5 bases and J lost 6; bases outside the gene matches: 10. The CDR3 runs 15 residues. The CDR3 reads CASSPIGTGGNEQFF. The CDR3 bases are TGTGCCAGCAGTCCCATAGGCACGGGGGGCAATGAGCAGTTCTTC.

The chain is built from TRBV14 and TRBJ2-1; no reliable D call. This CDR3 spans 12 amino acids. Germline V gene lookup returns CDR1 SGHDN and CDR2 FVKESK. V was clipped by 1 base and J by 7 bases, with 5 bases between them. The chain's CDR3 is CASSQGLNEQFF. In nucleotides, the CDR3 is TGTGCCAGCAGCCAAGGGTTGAATGAGCAGTTCTTC.

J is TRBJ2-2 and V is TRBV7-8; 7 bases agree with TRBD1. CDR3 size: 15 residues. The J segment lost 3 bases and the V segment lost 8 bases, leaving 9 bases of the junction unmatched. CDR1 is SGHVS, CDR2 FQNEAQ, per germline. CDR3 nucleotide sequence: TGTGCCAGCTCCACCTACAGGGGCGACACCGGGGAGCTGTTTTTT. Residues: CASSTYRGDTGELFF.

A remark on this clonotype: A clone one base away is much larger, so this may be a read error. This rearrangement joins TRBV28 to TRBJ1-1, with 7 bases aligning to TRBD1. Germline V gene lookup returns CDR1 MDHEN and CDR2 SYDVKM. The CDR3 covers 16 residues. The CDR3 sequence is CASSFRQGAMNTEASF. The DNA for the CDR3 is TGTGCCAGCAGTTTTAGACAGGGCGCAATGAACACTGAAGCTTCCTTT.

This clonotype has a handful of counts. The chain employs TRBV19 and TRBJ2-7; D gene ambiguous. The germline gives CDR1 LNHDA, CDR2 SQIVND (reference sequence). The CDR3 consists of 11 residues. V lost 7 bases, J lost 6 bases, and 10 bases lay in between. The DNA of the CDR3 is TGTGCCAGTACATCCGGTTCCGAGCAGTACTTC. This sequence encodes CASTSGSEQYF.

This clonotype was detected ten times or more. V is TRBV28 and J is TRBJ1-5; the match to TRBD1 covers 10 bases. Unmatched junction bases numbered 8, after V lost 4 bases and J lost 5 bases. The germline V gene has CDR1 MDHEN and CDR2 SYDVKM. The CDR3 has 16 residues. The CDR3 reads CASSSPTGGFDQPQHF. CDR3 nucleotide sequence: TGTGCCAGCAGTTCGCCGACAGGGGGCTTCGATCAGCCCCAGCATTTT.

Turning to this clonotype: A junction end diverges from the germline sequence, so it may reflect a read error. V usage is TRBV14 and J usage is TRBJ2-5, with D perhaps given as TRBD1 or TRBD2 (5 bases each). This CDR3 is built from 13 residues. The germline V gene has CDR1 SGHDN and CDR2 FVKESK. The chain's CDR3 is CTSSRHEGRTQYF. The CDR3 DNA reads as TGTACCAGCAGCCGGCATGAGGGACGGACCCAGTACTTC.

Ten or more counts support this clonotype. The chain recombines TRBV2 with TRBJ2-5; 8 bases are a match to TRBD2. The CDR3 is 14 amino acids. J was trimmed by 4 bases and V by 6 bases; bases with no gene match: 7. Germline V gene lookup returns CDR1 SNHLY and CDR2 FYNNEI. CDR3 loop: CASSQTSVRETQYF. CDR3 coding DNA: TGTGCCAGCAGCCAGACTAGCGTGAGAGAGACCCAGTACTTC.

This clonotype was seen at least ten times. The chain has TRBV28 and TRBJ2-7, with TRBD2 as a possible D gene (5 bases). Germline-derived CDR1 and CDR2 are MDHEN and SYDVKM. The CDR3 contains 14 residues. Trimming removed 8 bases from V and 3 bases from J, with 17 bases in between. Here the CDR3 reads CASRTREGYYEQYF. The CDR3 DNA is TGTGCCAGCCGCACCCGGGAAGGCTACTACGAGCAGTACTTC.